This T cell receptor beta chain was recovered during a study of T cell repertoires in cytomegalovirus infection. Study context: Indicated by public TCR beta signatures were CMV infection and matching HLA type.

General study findings and limits: What dominated the ex vivo response were HLA-C-restricted CMV-specific TCR beta clonotypes.

TCRdb fed the reads into MiXCR, producing one record per CDR3 protein. The sample contains about 570,000 distinct CDR3 sequences, roughly 43% of which appear only once. Germline V gene lookup returns CDR1 SEHNR and CDR2 FQNEAQ (reference sequence). The CDR3 is 16 residues long. The ends were cut back, 2 bases at V and 0 bases at J, with 11 bases in the middle. A remark on this clonotype: Its antigen is undetermined.

This TCR was sampled from a human donor in good health (CMV status not recorded). Some clones in this sample may be carry-over from other donors' samples. The V call is TRBV7-9, the J call TRBJ2-4; a weak D match, TRBD1 (6 bases). The sequences come from cultured PBMCs, collected from culture after CMV antigen stimulation. The CDR3 sequence is CASSLRDTLAKNIQYF. The CDR3 nucleotides read TGTGCCAGCAGCTTACGGGACACCCTAGCCAAAAACATTCAGTACTTC. The full variable domain, rest sourced from reference TRBV7-9 and TRBJ2-4, is DTGVSQNPRHKITKRGQNVTFRCDPISEHNRLYWYRQTLGQGPEFLTYFQNEAQLEKSRLLSDRFSAERPKGSFSTLEIQRTEQGDSAMYLCASSLRDTLAKNIQYFGAGTRLSVL.